The present entry profiles one T cell receptor (beta chain) with its context. Its antigen is currently unknown. This record belongs to a study of cytomegalovirus exposure and HLA in healthy donors. Study-wide context: Genotyping of 300 to 450 donors showed that over 80% belonged to the Caucasian-associated ancestry cluster. Findings of the study overall: Overall, approximately 150 TCR beta chains were annotated as cytomegalovirus-associated. Using the classifier, cytomegalovirus status was reportedly diagnosed with high specificity and sensitivity.

The ends were cut back, 0 bases at V and 7 bases at J, with 6 bases in the middle. CDR1 and CDR2 from the germline V gene are GTSNPN and SVGIG (reference sequence). The CDR3 extends over 11 amino acids. The PCR was carried out with 60 Vbeta primers and 13 Jbeta primers. Measured with immunoSEQ multiplex PCR; TCRdb has only the in-frame clones, and not every one. This sample has around 110,000 clones, with roughly 68% found just once. The sequence derives from a woman aged 30 to 39 in good health and CMV-seronegative. Sequenced material: PBMCs. The chain is built from TRBV30 and TRBJ1-1; D is undetermined. The CDR3 DNA is TGTGCCTGGAGTGTGAGGAGTGAAGCTTTCTTT. This encodes CAWSVRSEAFF.